Listed here is a single T cell receptor (beta chain). The antigen remains unidentified. The junction and the germline gene differ at one end; a read error may be behind it. The sample has other DNA sequences that encode this CDR3 too. Patients who had autoimmune disease history or got systemic immunosuppression were left out. CDR1 and CDR2 from the germline V gene are SGDLS and YYNGEE. The CDR3 has 17 amino acids. These data originate in a study of OX40 agonist ivuxolimab in advanced cancers. Study in general: Age averaged 60 years (range roughly 23 to 79), and roughly 80% were male. Whole-study results and caveats: By week 6 at 0.1 to 3.0 mg/kg, blood CD4+ and CD8+ T cells had expanded clonally. Nonresponders, in some cases, also had low normalized T-cell clonal expansion.

The method was immunoSEQ multiplex PCR; TCRdb's version includes in-frame clones alone and lacks a portion of them. The table shows roughly 76,000 clones, with approximately 88% occurring only once. The clonotype originates from an adult with an advanced solid tumor such as melanoma, head and neck, liver or kidney cancer. Specimen: CD4+ or CD8+ T cells sorted from blood, collected in a trial of the OX40 agonist ivuxolimab. The rearrangement joins TRBV9 to TRBJ2-3; TRBD1 aligns across 9 bases. The CDR3: CASSDHTGGGLTDTQYF. The CDR3 bases are TGTGCCAGCAGCGACCACACAGGGGGCGGCCTTACAGATACGCAATATTTT.